This T cell receptor (beta chain) was sequenced in a study of blood T cell repertoires in COVID-19. As for the study in general: Spain, Italy and the United States supplied samples that represented acute and convalescent COVID-19. PBMCs, B-cell-depleted T cells, or T cells provided the cDNA or gDNA that made up the material.

CDR3 length: 13 amino acids. The germline V gene has CDR1 ENHRY and CDR2 SYGVKD. A remark on this clone: The germline gene is not matched at one end of the junction; a read error may be the cause.

Source study methods: Reference gene primer amplification gave nucleated cell count estimates. Here immunoSEQ multiplex PCR was the method, and the copy in TCRdb shows in-frame clones only, minus some. V and J calls plus clone size are reproduced from that table; the DNA served to infer D and trimming. The table records 70,000 to 80,000 clones, around 93% of them present only once. Sequencing was carried out using peripheral blood. This chain links TRBV10-3 with TRBJ2-5, with TRBD2 as a possible D gene (5 bases). This receptor was taken from an older woman with active COVID-19. CDR3 region: CAISESEAQREDF. Written as DNA, the CDR3 is TGTGCCATCAGTGAGTCGGAGGCCCAACGAGAGGACTTC.